This is a list of T cell receptor beta chains from one sample in a study of T-cell memory formation after mild COVID-19. TCRdb independently ran MiXCR on the 5' RACE reads; one entry per CDR3 protein. The data hold about 200,000 distinct CDR3 sequences, with approximately 16% observed a single time. Sequencing was performed on PBMCs or a T cell subset sorted from them (not recorded which). These receptors all come from an adult woman who had mild COVID-19 (a few samples of this study predate the infection). Cell type and time point are not known. Each CDR3 is given with its conserved first and last residue. The order of the fields is clone size, J gene, D gene, V gene, CDR3 protein, CDR3 DNA. A D gene is named only where the DNA matches it firmly. Part of the rows lack a size; the others show once, few, many or a class for expanded clones.

clone size: NA
J gene: TRBJ2-5
D gene: NA
V gene: TRBV24-1
CDR3 protein: CATSDLLAGQETQYF
CDR3 DNA: TGTGCCACCAGTGACTTATTGGCAGGACAAGAGACCCAGTACTTC

clone size: few
J gene: TRBJ2-1
D gene: TRBD1
V gene: TRBV7-9
CDR3 protein: CASSAGGNRAYNEQFF
CDR3 DNA: TGTGCCAGCAGCGCAGGGGGAAACAGGGCGTACAATGAGCAGTTCTTC

clone size: few
J gene: TRBJ1-5
D gene: TRBD1
V gene: TRBV20-1
CDR3 protein: CSAQGARWGQPQHF
CDR3 DNA: TGCAGTGCCCAGGGGGCGAGGTGGGGTCAGCCCCAGCATTTT

clone size: few
J gene: TRBJ2-3
D gene: TRBD2
V gene: TRBV6-6
CDR3 protein: CASSSSTSGGPNTQYF
CDR3 DNA: TGTGCCAGCAGTTCCTCTACTTCGGGGGGGCCAAATACGCAGTATTTT

clone size: NA
J gene: TRBJ2-7
D gene: NA
V gene: TRBV6-2/TRBV6-3
CDR3 protein: CASNGDGNYEQYF
CDR3 DNA: TGTGCCAGCAACGGGGACGGGAACTACGAGCAGTACTTC

clone size: NA
J gene: TRBJ2-6
D gene: NA
V gene: TRBV15
CDR3 protein: CATSTYRSGANVLTF
CDR3 DNA: TGTGCCACCAGCACCTACCGCTCTGGGGCCAACGTCCTGACTTTC

clone size: NA
J gene: TRBJ2-7
D gene: NA
V gene: TRBV4-3
CDR3 protein: CASSQEPRMSSTEQYF
CDR3 DNA: TGCGCCAGCAGCCAAGAGCCCCGGATGAGTAGTACCGAGCAGTACTTC

clone size: few
J gene: TRBJ1-2
D gene: NA
V gene: TRBV19
CDR3 protein: CASSTTGQSYGYTF
CDR3 DNA: TGTGCCAGTAGTACAACGGGGCAGAGCTATGGCTACACCTTC

clone size: few
J gene: TRBJ1-6
D gene: NA
V gene: TRBV4-3
CDR3 protein: CASSQDWDPPVGSPLHF
CDR3 DNA: TGCGCCAGCAGCCAAGATTGGGATCCCCCGGTAGGATCACCCCTCCACTTT

clone size: NA
J gene: TRBJ2-7
D gene: NA
V gene: TRBV5-6
CDR3 protein: CASSSGRGQAHEQYF
CDR3 DNA: TGTGCCAGCAGCTCCGGGCGGGGGCAGGCCCACGAGCAGTACTTC

clone size: NA
J gene: TRBJ2-7
D gene: NA
V gene: TRBV11-2
CDR3 protein: CASSLYQGPYEQYF
CDR3 DNA: TGTGCCAGCAGCTTATATCAGGGACCCTACGAGCAGTACTTC

clone size: NA
J gene: TRBJ2-7
D gene: NA
V gene: TRBV7-9
CDR3 protein: CASSSDLRASYEQYF
CDR3 DNA: TGTGCCAGCAGCTCGGATCTGCGGGCCTCCTACGAGCAGTACTTC

clone size: few
J gene: TRBJ1-1
D gene: NA
V gene: TRBV7-2
CDR3 protein: CASSNSWGQTEAFF
CDR3 DNA: TGTGCCAGCAGCAATAGTTGGGGGCAGACTGAAGCTTTCTTT

clone size: NA
J gene: TRBJ2-1
D gene: TRBD2
V gene: TRBV6-2/TRBV6-3
CDR3 protein: CASSSQLRLAGVLNEQFF
CDR3 DNA: TGTGCCAGCAGTTCCCAACTTAGACTAGCGGGAGTCCTCAATGAGCAGTTCTTC

clone size: NA
J gene: TRBJ1-2
D gene: TRBD1
V gene: TRBV6-5
CDR3 protein: CASSYSTGGGGYTF
CDR3 DNA: TGTGCCAGCAGTTACTCGACAGGGGGCGGAGGCTACACCTTC

clone size: few
J gene: TRBJ2-6
D gene: TRBD2
V gene: TRBV7-2
CDR3 protein: CAIRGREARGANVLTF
CDR3 DNA: TGTGCCATCCGGGGGCGGGAGGCTCGTGGGGCCAACGTCCTGACTTTC

clone size: NA
J gene: TRBJ1-5
D gene: TRBD1
V gene: TRBV20-1
CDR3 protein: CSVLGTGMNQPQHF
CDR3 DNA: TGCAGCGTCCTGGGGACAGGGATGAATCAGCCCCAGCATTTT

clone size: NA
J gene: TRBJ1-1
D gene: NA
V gene: TRBV7-9
CDR3 protein: CASSSLGRMNTEAFF
CDR3 DNA: TGTGCCAGCAGCTCCTTGGGGAGGATGAACACTGAAGCTTTCTTT

clone size: few
J gene: TRBJ2-7
D gene: NA
V gene: TRBV7-6
CDR3 protein: CASSFMEEQAGEQYF
CDR3 DNA: TGTGCCAGCAGCTTTATGGAAGAACAGGCGGGCGAGCAGTACTTC

clone size: NA
J gene: TRBJ2-1
D gene: NA
V gene: TRBV6-5
CDR3 protein: CASSALSGTTYNEQFF
CDR3 DNA: TGTGCCAGCAGTGCTCTTAGCGGCACTACCTACAATGAGCAGTTCTTC

clone size: few
J gene: TRBJ1-1
D gene: NA
V gene: TRBV20-1
CDR3 protein: CSARHPNTEAFF
CDR3 DNA: TGCAGTGCCAGGCACCCCAACACTGAAGCTTTCTTT

clone size: few
J gene: TRBJ2-5
D gene: NA
V gene: TRBV15
CDR3 protein: CATSRGRETQYF
CDR3 DNA: TGTGCCACCAGCAGGGGCAGGGAGACCCAGTACTTC

clone size: NA
J gene: TRBJ2-7
D gene: NA
V gene: TRBV7-9
CDR3 protein: CASRSRVTYEQYF
CDR3 DNA: TGTGCCAGCAGGTCCCGAGTAACCTACGAGCAGTACTTC

clone size: NA
J gene: TRBJ1-4
D gene: NA
V gene: TRBV27
CDR3 protein: CASSSLGASNEKLFF
CDR3 DNA: TGTGCCAGCAGTTCCTTGGGGGCGTCTAATGAAAAACTGTTTTTT

clone size: NA
J gene: TRBJ2-7
D gene: NA
V gene: TRBV7-9
CDR3 protein: CASSLRVGQGNLGYEQYF
CDR3 DNA: TGTGCCAGCAGCTTAAGAGTAGGGCAGGGAAATCTGGGTTACGAGCAGTACTTC

clone size: few
J gene: TRBJ2-2
D gene: NA
V gene: TRBV5-1
CDR3 protein: CASSRGRSNTGELFF
CDR3 DNA: TGCGCCAGCAGCCGGGGACGGTCGAACACCGGGGAGCTGTTTTTT

clone size: few
J gene: TRBJ2-7
D gene: NA
V gene: TRBV15
CDR3 protein: CATSRDLMGGEQYF
CDR3 DNA: TGTGCCACCAGCAGAGACTTGATGGGGGGAGAGCAGTACTTC

clone size: few
J gene: TRBJ2-1
D gene: NA
V gene: TRBV11-3
CDR3 protein: CASSPRNRVSNEQFF
CDR3 DNA: TGTGCCAGCAGCCCGAGGAACAGGGTCTCGAATGAGCAGTTCTTC

clone size: few
J gene: TRBJ2-3
D gene: TRBD1
V gene: TRBV5-1
CDR3 protein: CASSSQGAASEADTQYF
CDR3 DNA: TGCGCCAGCAGCTCACAGGGGGCCGCTAGTGAGGCAGATACGCAGTATTTT

clone size: few
J gene: TRBJ2-3
D gene: NA
V gene: TRBV6-5
CDR3 protein: CASSPQGTQSTDTQYF
CDR3 DNA: TGTGCCAGCAGTCCCCAGGGGACTCAGAGTACAGATACGCAGTATTTT

clone size: few
J gene: TRBJ1-2
D gene: TRBD1
V gene: TRBV5-6
CDR3 protein: CASSDRQGAFNYGYTF
CDR3 DNA: TGTGCCAGCAGCGACCGACAGGGGGCGTTTAACTATGGCTACACCTTC

clone size: NA
J gene: TRBJ2-7
D gene: TRBD1
V gene: TRBV5-1
CDR3 protein: CASSSPGQADEQYF
CDR3 DNA: TGCGCCAGCAGCTCACCGGGACAGGCCGACGAGCAGTACTTC

clone size: few
J gene: TRBJ1-1
D gene: NA
V gene: TRBV6-2/TRBV6-3
CDR3 protein: CASRPGGRFLLSFF
CDR3 DNA: TGTGCCAGCAGACCGGGGGGCAGGTTCCTTCTCTCTTTCTTT

clone size: few
J gene: TRBJ2-1
D gene: TRBD2
V gene: TRBV9
CDR3 protein: CASSVAGLAGEFYNEQFF
CDR3 DNA: TGTGCCAGCAGCGTAGCGGGACTAGCGGGAGAATTCTACAATGAGCAGTTCTTC

clone size: NA
J gene: TRBJ2-2
D gene: NA
V gene: TRBV3-1
CDR3 protein: CASSQLSPGELFF
CDR3 DNA: TGTGCCAGCAGCCAGCTGTCCCCCGGGGAGCTGTTTTTT

clone size: NA
J gene: TRBJ1-5
D gene: NA
V gene: TRBV19
CDR3 protein: CASAMEGLMGPQHF
CDR3 DNA: TGTGCCAGCGCGATGGAGGGGCTTATGGGGCCCCAGCATTTT

clone size: few
J gene: TRBJ1-2
D gene: TRBD1
V gene: TRBV5-6
CDR3 protein: CASSFGQGGYGYTF
CDR3 DNA: TGTGCCAGCAGCTTCGGACAGGGAGGGTATGGCTACACCTTC

clone size: few
J gene: TRBJ2-7
D gene: NA
V gene: TRBV28
CDR3 protein: CASTPQAKAYEQYF
CDR3 DNA: TGTGCCAGCACCCCCCAAGCGAAAGCCTACGAGCAGTACTTC

clone size: NA
J gene: TRBJ2-3
D gene: NA
V gene: TRBV6-6
CDR3 protein: CASSYSNAGSGADTQYF
CDR3 DNA: TGTGCCAGCAGTTACTCTAACGCCGGGAGTGGGGCAGATACGCAGTATTTT

clone size: NA
J gene: TRBJ2-2
D gene: NA
V gene: TRBV7-6
CDR3 protein: CASSLRPPNTGELFF
CDR3 DNA: TGTGCCAGCAGCTTACGTCCCCCGAACACCGGGGAGCTGTTTTTT

clone size: few
J gene: TRBJ1-5
D gene: TRBD1
V gene: TRBV27
CDR3 protein: CASRGQGGGNQPQHF
CDR3 DNA: TGTGCCAGCAGGGGACAGGGAGGAGGCAATCAGCCCCAGCATTTT

clone size: many
J gene: TRBJ2-7
D gene: TRBD1
V gene: TRBV24-1
CDR3 protein: CAAGTGSYEQYF
CDR3 DNA: TGTGCCGCCGGGACAGGGTCCTACGAGCAGTACTTC

clone size: once
J gene: TRBJ2-5
D gene: NA
V gene: TRBV15
CDR3 protein: CATSRLGNPRGQETQYF
CDR3 DNA: TGTGCCACCAGCAGACTAGGCAATCCTCGAGGCCAAGAGACCCAGTACTTC

clone size: NA
J gene: TRBJ2-1
D gene: NA
V gene: TRBV7-9
CDR3 protein: CASSLPAYNEQFF
CDR3 DNA: TGTGCCAGCAGCTTGCCCGCCTACAATGAGCAGTTCTTC

clone size: few
J gene: TRBJ2-7
D gene: TRBD1
V gene: TRBV29-1
CDR3 protein: CSVGQGKSYEQYF
CDR3 DNA: TGCAGCGTTGGACAGGGAAAGTCCTACGAGCAGTACTTC

clone size: few
J gene: TRBJ2-5
D gene: TRBD2
V gene: TRBV7-3
CDR3 protein: CASTAGGLAGETQYF
CDR3 DNA: TGTGCCAGCACCGCCGGAGGATTAGCGGGGGAGACCCAGTACTTC

clone size: NA
J gene: TRBJ2-2
D gene: NA
V gene: TRBV9
CDR3 protein: CASSSRRGTGELFF
CDR3 DNA: TGTGCCAGCAGCTCCCGCAGGGGCACCGGGGAGCTGTTTTTT

clone size: NA
J gene: TRBJ2-7
D gene: TRBD1
V gene: TRBV12-3/TRBV12-4
CDR3 protein: CASSSPKTGGSYEQYF
CDR3 DNA: TGTGCCAGCAGTTCCCCCAAGACAGGGGGCTCCTACGAGCAGTACTTC

clone size: few
J gene: TRBJ1-5
D gene: NA
V gene: TRBV29-1
CDR3 protein: CSAASGGRDQPQHF
CDR3 DNA: TGCAGCGCCGCGTCTGGGGGGCGCGATCAGCCCCAGCATTTT